This is a list of T cell receptor beta chains from one sample in a study of T cell changes during pregnancy in multiple sclerosis. Only in-frame clones appear in the TCRdb table, and some are missing; sequencing was by immunoSEQ multiplex PCR. The sample records about 89,000 clones, 94% being singletons. The starting material was peripheral blood, obtained in the third trimester of pregnancy. The receptor set was obtained from a female donor with multiple sclerosis, enrolled in a pregnancy study. Both conserved end residues are part of each CDR3. A D gene is named only where the DNA matches it firmly. Where a row states a size, it is once, few, many or the class of an expanded clone; other rows omit it.

TRBV7-8	.	TRBJ1-1	.	CASSLEQGGTFF	TGTGCCAGCAGCTTAGAGCAGGGAGGAACTTTCTTT
TRBV11-3	TRBD2	TRBJ2-1	.	CASSLDVSGRRDNEQFF	TGTGCCAGCAGCTTAGACGTAAGCGGGAGAAGGGACAATGAGCAGTTCTTC
TRBV9	TRBD1	TRBJ1-1	.	CASSVATGHKNTEAFF	TGTGCCAGCAGCGTAGCGACAGGGCACAAGAACACTGAAGCTTTCTTT
TRBV7-8	.	TRBJ1-5	.	CASSRGPNQPQHF	TGTGCCAGCAGCAGGGGTCCCAATCAGCCCCAGCATTTT
TRBV30	.	TRBJ2-7	.	CAWSAYGGYEQYF	TGTGCCTGGAGTGCTTACGGGGGCTACGAGCAGTACTTC
TRBV9	.	TRBJ2-7	.	CASSPGQGQEYF	TGTGCCAGCAGCCCCGGCCAGGGGCAGGAGTACTTC
TRBV12-5	.	TRBJ2-3	.	CASGLGSVTQYF	TGTGCTAGTGGTTTGGGTTCAGTTACGCAGTATTTT
TRBV6-1	TRBD1	TRBJ2-2	.	CASSARQGNTGELFF	TGTGCCAGCAGTGCCCGACAGGGGAACACCGGGGAGCTGTTTTTT
TRBV5-4	.	TRBJ2-7	once	CASSFAGGIGYEQYF	TGTGCCAGCAGCTTCGCGGGCGGGATCGGCTACGAGCAGTACTTC
TRBV14	.	TRBJ1-1	.	CASSPLTTGKRAEAFF	TGTGCCAGCAGCCCCTTAACCACAGGGAAGCGCGCTGAAGCTTTCTTT
TRBV5-1	.	TRBJ2-7	.	CASSFLGLYEQYF	TGCGCCAGCAGCTTTCTGGGGCTCTACGAGCAGTACTTC
TRBV5-1	.	TRBJ2-3	.	CASSSGLWGNTDTQYF	TGCGCCAGCAGCTCCGGACTCTGGGGTAACACAGATACGCAGTATTTT
TRBV27	.	TRBJ2-7	.	CASSLQASPYEQYF	TGTGCCAGCAGTTTACAAGCGTCTCCCTACGAGCAGTACTTC
TRBV6-5	TRBD1	TRBJ1-1	.	CATLQGKGEAFF	TGTGCTACACTACAGGGGAAGGGTGAAGCTTTCTTT
TRBV27	.	TRBJ2-1	.	CASSLSSAGISYNEQFF	TGTGCCAGCAGTTTATCATCCGCGGGCATCTCCTACAATGAGCAGTTCTTC
TRBV7-2	TRBD1	TRBJ2-7	.	CASSQPGQGVEQYF	TGTGCCAGCAGCCAACCGGGACAGGGGGTCGAGCAGTACTTC
TRBV2	.	TRBJ1-5	few	CASSGERTGGNQPQHF	TGTGCCAGCAGTGGGGAGAGGACCGGAGGAAATCAGCCCCAGCATTTT
TRBV12-2	.	TRBJ1-1	.	CASPGQGVSDTEAFF	TGTGCAAGCCCAGGACAGGGCGTATCAGACACTGAAGCTTTCTTT
TRBV7-9	TRBD2	TRBJ2-1	.	CASSLDPSGNHEQFF	TGTGCCAGCAGCTTAGACCCCAGCGGGAACCATGAGCAGTTCTTC
TRBV7-2	.	TRBJ2-7	once	CASSSTSAQAEQYF	TGTGCCAGCAGCTCAACAAGTGCCCAGGCCGAGCAGTACTTC
TRBV30	TRBD1	TRBJ2-7	.	CAWTTGQGEYEQYF	TGTGCCTGGACCACGGGACAGGGAGAATACGAGCAGTACTTC
TRBV18	.	TRBJ2-7	.	CASSPRDTYEQYF	TGTGCCAGCTCACCGCGAGACACCTACGAGCAGTACTTC
TRBV4-1	.	TRBJ2-1	.	CASSHSGNNEQFF	TGCGCCAGCAGCCACTCCGGGAACAATGAGCAGTTCTTC
TRBV6-5	.	TRBJ2-5	.	CASSYSGVEETQYF	TGTGCCAGCAGTTACTCGGGAGTTGAAGAGACCCAGTACTTC
TRBV10-3	TRBD2	TRBJ2-1	.	CATEPGLAGAGNEQFF	TGTGCCACCGAACCGGGACTAGCGGGAGCTGGCAATGAGCAGTTCTTC
TRBV28	.	TRBJ1-5	.	CASSLQGSGNQPQHF	TGTGCCAGCAGTTTACAGGGGAGTGGCAATCAGCCCCAGCATTTT
TRBV5-1	.	TRBJ2-1	.	CASSLVGGSYNEQFF	TGCGCCAGCAGCTTGGTGGGAGGCTCCTACAATGAGCAGTTCTTC
TRBV27	TRBD2	TRBJ2-5	.	CASSLLGLGTQETQYF	TGTGCCAGCAGTTTATTGGGACTAGGAACCCAAGAGACCCAGTACTTC
TRBV4-3	.	TRBJ2-2	.	CASSPLIQAGELFF	TGCGCCAGCAGCCCCCTCATACAGGCCGGGGAGCTGTTTTTT
TRBV2	TRBD1	TRBJ2-7	.	CASRRTGAGSYEQYF	TGTGCCAGCAGGAGAACAGGGGCAGGGTCCTACGAGCAGTACTTC
TRBV7-9	.	TRBJ1-1	.	CASSLGGGQLEAFF	TGTGCCAGCAGCTTAGGTGGTGGACAGCTTGAAGCTTTCTTT
TRBV11-3	TRBD1	TRBJ1-1	once	CASSRDRNTEAFF	TGTGCCAGCAGCCGGGACAGGAACACTGAAGCTTTCTTT
TRBV27	TRBD1	TRBJ2-7	.	CASSVGQSYEQYF	TGTGCCAGCAGTGTGGGACAGTCCTACGAGCAGTACTTC
TRBV6-6	.	TRBJ2-1	.	CASTGEAWNEQFF	TGTGCCAGCACGGGGGAGGCTTGGAATGAGCAGTTCTTC
TRBV9	TRBD2	TRBJ2-1	once	CASSVQTSGGLSYNEQFF	TGTGCCAGCAGCGTCCAGACTAGCGGGGGACTCTCCTACAATGAGCAGTTCTTC
TRBV27	TRBD2	TRBJ2-1	.	CASSFERTSGYGWVNEQFF	TGTGCCAGCAGTTTTGAGAGGACTAGCGGGTACGGGTGGGTCAATGAGCAGTTCTTC
TRBV4-3	TRBD2	TRBJ2-1	.	CASSQVSGGYYNEQFF	TGCGCCAGCAGCCAAGTGTCGGGGGGTTACTACAATGAGCAGTTCTTC
TRBV30	.	TRBJ2-7	.	CAWSEKLFYEQYF	TGTGCCTGGAGTGAGAAACTATTCTACGAGCAGTACTTC
TRBV5-4	.	TRBJ2-1	once	CASSLRTGSYNEQFF	TGTGCCAGCAGCTTGAGGACGGGGTCGTACAATGAGCAGTTCTTC
TRBV4-3	TRBD2	TRBJ2-1	.	CASSQTLAGGISYNEQFF	TGCGCCAGCAGCCAGACCCTAGCGGGAGGTATTTCCTACAATGAGCAGTTCTTC
TRBV29-1	.	TRBJ2-7	.	CSVNLVQGGFGVYEQYF	TGCAGCGTTAACTTAGTCCAGGGAGGATTTGGGGTCTACGAGCAGTACTTC
TRBV4-1	TRBD2	TRBJ2-7	once	CASSQDSGLAGPYEQYF	TGCGCCAGCAGCCAAGATTCGGGACTAGCGGGACCCTACGAGCAGTACTTC
TRBV28	TRBD1	TRBJ1-1	.	CASSLGTAWRRGTEAFF	TGTGCCAGCAGTTTAGGGACAGCGTGGAGGAGGGGCACTGAAGCTTTCTTT
TRBV15	.	TRBJ2-7	.	CATSRDLPSQGWGLYEQYF	TGTGCCACCAGCAGAGATCTGCCTAGCCAGGGGTGGGGGTTATACGAGCAGTACTTC
TRBV29-1	.	TRBJ1-1	once	CSGLGMNTEAFF	TGCAGCGGGTTGGGCATGAACACTGAAGCTTTCTTT
TRBV27	.	TRBJ1-4	.	CASSLILREKLFF	TGTGCCAGCAGTTTGATCCTAAGAGAAAAACTGTTTTTT
TRBV6-5	.	TRBJ2-7	.	CASSSAGLYEQYF	TGTGCCAGCAGTTCCGCGGGGCTGTACGAGCAGTACTTC
TRBV7-2	.	TRBJ2-3	.	CASQAGDTQYF	TGTGCCAGCCAAGCGGGAGATACGCAGTATTTT
TRBV27	.	TRBJ2-3	.	CASGQGRSTDTQYF	TGTGCCAGCGGTCAGGGGCGCTCTACAGATACGCAGTATTTT
TRBV4-1	.	TRBJ2-3	.	CASSQDEGARPQSF	TGCGCCAGCAGCCAAGATGAGGGAGCGCGCCCGCAATCTTTT
TRBV5-1	TRBD2	TRBJ2-7	.	CASSWTSGSLNEQYF	TGCGCCAGCAGCTGGACTAGCGGGAGTTTGAACGAGCAGTACTTC
TRBV27	.	TRBJ1-4	.	CASSSLVGGGNEKLFF	TGTGCCAGCAGTTCCCTAGTGGGAGGGGGTAATGAAAAACTGTTTTTT
TRBV27	.	TRBJ2-2	.	CASSLPDTGELFF	TGTGCCAGCAGTTTACCTGACACCGGGGAGCTGTTTTTT
TRBV27	.	TRBJ2-7	once	CASSYRERYEQYF	TGTGCCAGCAGTTACCGCGAGCGCTACGAGCAGTACTTC
TRBV11-2	TRBD1	TRBJ2-7	.	CASSLERQGSYEQYF	TGTGCCAGCAGCTTAGAACGACAGGGATCCTACGAGCAGTACTTC
TRBV2	TRBD2	TRBJ2-7	.	CASRPGLAGGQYF	TGTGCCAGCAGGCCGGGACTAGCGGGAGGGCAGTACTTC
TRBV6-1	TRBD2	TRBJ2-7	.	CASSTSGILYEQYF	TGTGCCAGCAGTACTAGCGGGATCCTCTACGAGCAGTACTTC
TRBV2	TRBD1	TRBJ2-7	.	CASSGDRGAEQYF	TGTGCCAGCAGTGGAGACAGGGGGGCCGAGCAGTACTTC
TRBV6-1	TRBD2	TRBJ2-2	once	CASISSGNTGELFF	TGTGCCAGCATCTCTAGCGGGAACACCGGGGAGCTGTTTTTT